The 18 T cell receptor beta chains below come from one sample, sequenced in a study of OX40 agonist ivuxolimab in advanced cancers. Libraries were prepared by immunoSEQ multiplex PCR; TCRdb keeps only in-frame clonotypes and omits some of them. The sample records 75,000 to 90,000 clones, about 90% being singletons. The sample was CD4+ or CD8+ T cells sorted from blood, taken in a trial of the OX40 agonist ivuxolimab. Source of these receptors: an adult with an advanced solid tumor such as melanoma, head and neck, liver or kidney cancer.

V and J are TRBV18 and TRBJ1-5; D is undetermined. Germline V lookup: CDR1 KGHSH, CDR2 LQKENI. There are 14 residues in the CDR3. V shed 2 bases and J shed 7 bases, with 12 bases lying between them. Here the CDR3 DNA reads TGTGCCAGCTCACCAACCGGAGCGGAACAGCCCCAGCATTTT. Protein: CASSPTGAEQPQHF.

V usage is TRBV2 and J usage is TRBJ2-7; 7 nucleotides line up with TRBD1. Trimming at V came to 10 bases and at J to 0 bases, leaving 6 bases not matched to a gene. Germline CDR1 SNHLY, CDR2 FYNNEI. The CDR3 is made up of 13 amino acids. CDR3 nucleotide sequence: TGTGCCAAACAAAGGGACAGCTCCTACGAGCAGTACTTC. Its translation is CAKQRDSSYEQYF.

The V gene is TRBV7-2, the J gene TRBJ2-2, with a possible D match to TRBD2 (6 bases). Germline CDR1 is SGHTA and CDR2 is FQGNSA. CDR3 length: 15 amino acids. Trimming shortened V by 5 bases and J by 4 bases, and 14 bases separated the two germline ends. The CDR3 loop reads CASSRRVDPTGELFF. The CDR3 DNA reads TGTGCCAGCAGCAGGAGGGTGGATCCCACCGGGGAGCTGTTTTTT.

This clone was found a few times. V usage is TRBV2 and J usage is TRBJ2-7, with 13 bases aligning to TRBD2. This CDR3 comprises 15 residues. Germline V CDR1 and CDR2: SNHLY, FYNNEI. V shed 5 bases, J shed 7 bases, and the junction held 8 bases outside the gene matches. The CDR3 DNA sequence: TGTGCCAGCAGTCGAATACTAGCGGGAGGGCGGGAGCAGTACTTC. It translates to CASSRILAGGREQYF.

This chain joins TRBV21-1 and TRBJ2-1; the table's D call TRBD2 went unverified against the DNA. TRBV21-1 is listed as a pseudogene. CDR3 length equals 14 residues. CDR3 loop: CASRPGLGSNEQFF. CDR3 coding DNA: TGTGCCAGCCGCCCCGGACTAGGTTCAAATGAGCAGTTCTTC.

This chain links TRBV7-9 with TRBJ1-1; TRBD1 agrees at 7 bases. The CDR3 totals 15 residues. Germline CDR1 is SEHNR and CDR2 is FQNEAQ (reference sequence). V was clipped by 5 bases and J by 1 base; unmatched bases: 7. The CDR3 DNA follows: TGTGCCAGCAGCGCCTACAGGGGCAGGAACACTGAAGCTTTCTTT. Encoded protein: CASSAYRGRNTEAFF. Complete variable domain (other parts from reference TRBV7-9 and TRBJ1-1): DTGVSQNPRHKITKRGQNVTFRCDPISEHNRLYWYRQTLGQGPEFLTYFQNEAQLEKSRLLSDRFSAERPKGSFSTLEIQRTEQGDSAMYLCASSAYRGRNTEAFFGQGTRLTVV.

This chain uses TRBV5-4 with TRBJ2-6, with D possibly TRBD1 on 6 matching bases. Trimming cost V 0 bases and J 0 bases, with 10 bases left between them. Germline assignment: CDR1 SGHNT and CDR2 YYREEE (reference sequence). The CDR3 runs 17 residues. The CDR3, as DNA: TGTGCCAGCAGCTTGGGGACAGTGCGCTCTGGGGCCAACGTCCTGACTTTC. Amino acids: CASSLGTVRSGANVLTF.

This clone was detected once. The V call is TRBV7-9, the J call TRBJ2-7; TRBD2 might be the D (6 bases). The germline gives CDR1 SEHNR, CDR2 FQNEAQ (reference sequence). The V and J ends lost 5 bases and 0 bases respectively, with 17 bases between them. The CDR3 consists of 16 residues. The chain's CDR3 is CASSDPWRGLSYEQYF. CDR3 coding DNA: TGTGCCAGCAGCGACCCTTGGCGGGGCCTCTCCTACGAGCAGTACTTC.

This clone was seen a single time. The V and J genes are TRBV2 and TRBJ1-1, with no clear D. V was cut by 8 bases and J by 11 bases, with 15 bases left in between. The germline V gene encodes CDR1 SNHLY and CDR2 FYNNEI. This CDR3 comprises 11 residues. The CDR3 reads CASAISARAFF. CDR3 bases: TGTGCCAGCGCAATATCAGCCCGGGCTTTCTTT.

The CDR3 region has the DNA TGTGCCAGCGGGAGCGGGACAGGGGACCAGCCCCAGCATTTT. This codes for CASGSGTGDQPQHF. The chain uses TRBV2 and TRBJ1-5, with TRBD1 matching over 10 bases. The CDR3 covers 14 residues. The V segment lost 8 bases and the J segment 7 bases; nucleotides outside the gene matches: 8. The germline V gene has CDR1 SNHLY and CDR2 FYNNEI.

This chain connects TRBV14 to TRBJ1-1; 7 positions agree with TRBD1. V shed 1 base and J 4 bases; nucleotides not matched to a gene: 21. The CDR3 sequence is 20 residues long. Germline CDR1 is SGHDN and CDR2 is FVKESK. The CDR3 reads CASSQVGPRWGQRPITEAFF. The CDR3 region has the DNA TGTGCCAGCAGCCAAGTGGGCCCCCGCTGGGGACAGAGGCCTATCACTGAAGCTTTCTTT.

This clone appeared a single time. The chain is built from TRBV27 and TRBJ1-2; D not resolved. Trimming cost V 2 bases and J 9 bases, with 10 bases left between them. CDR1 is MNHEY, CDR2 SMNVEV, per germline (reference sequence). This CDR3 is 12 amino acids long. In DNA form, the CDR3 reads TGTGCCAGCAGTTTAATCCCGGGGAGCTACACCTTC. This gives the protein CASSLIPGSYTF.

V gene TRBV5-1 combines with J gene TRBJ1-1; no clear D. The germline V gene has CDR1 SGHRS and CDR2 YFSETQ. Trimming took 4 bases from V and 2 from J, leaving 12 bases between them. This CDR3 is 14 amino acids long. The CDR3 region has the DNA TGCGCCAGCAGCACAGATGGCACCAACACTGAAGCTTTCTTT. This sequence encodes CASSTDGTNTEAFF.

V is TRBV5-1 and J is TRBJ2-1; the match to TRBD2 covers 8 bases. J was trimmed by 5 bases and V by 4 bases; bases with no gene match: 8. There are 15 residues in the CDR3. Germline assignment: CDR1 SGHRS and CDR2 YFSETQ. The chain's CDR3 is CASSITGLGNNEQFF. Written as DNA, the CDR3 is TGCGCCAGCAGCATCACGGGACTAGGAAACAATGAGCAGTTCTTC.

A remark on this clone: A read error may account for a junction end that differs from germline. V is TRBV7-7 and J is TRBJ2-7; tentative D call: TRBD2 (5 bases). The V gene's germline CDR1 is SSHAT and CDR2 FNYEAQ (reference sequence). This CDR3 is 13 amino acids long. CDR3 nucleotide sequence: TGTGCTAGCAGCTTAGATCGCGGGTACGAGCAGTACTTC. Protein product: CASSLDRGYEQYF.

The CDR3 region is CASSLSPGNEQYF. For the CDR3, the DNA is TGTGCCAGCAGCTTATCCCCAGGAAACGAGCAGTACTTC. The rearrangement links TRBV7-8 to TRBJ2-7; D unresolved. CDR1 is SGHVS, CDR2 FQNEAQ, per germline. This CDR3 spans 13 amino acids. V lost 2 bases, J lost 5 bases, and 10 bases lay in between.

The chain carries TRBV25-1 and TRBJ2-1; 7 bases fit TRBD1. This CDR3 has 16 residues. The junction had 9 bases not matched to a gene; V was cut back by 3 bases and J by 4 bases. Germline CDR1 reads MGHDK; CDR2 reads SYGVNS. The CDR3: CASSDPRQGLYNEQFF. The CDR3 DNA sequence: TGTGCCAGCAGTGACCCTAGACAGGGTCTTTACAATGAGCAGTTCTTC.

CDR3 region: CASSEQGYNQPQHF. CDR3 in DNA: TGTGCCAGCAGTGAACAGGGGTACAATCAGCCCCAGCATTTT. The V and J genes are TRBV2 and TRBJ1-5; TRBD1 is a possible D gene (6 bases). Germline CDR1 reads SNHLY; CDR2 reads FYNNEI. This CDR3 has 14 amino acids. The V end lost 2 bases, the J end lost 3 bases, and 8 bases lay between the germline ends. Full variable domain (rest looked up from reference TRBV2 and TRBJ1-5): EPEVTQTPSHQVTQMGQEVILRCVPISNHLYFYWYRQILGQKVEFLVSFYNNEISEKSEIFDDQFSVERPDGSNFTLKIRSTKLEDSAMYFCASSEQGYNQPQHFGDGTRLSIL.